Included here is one T cell receptor (beta chain) sequence, with context. Its recognized antigen is unknown. No per-base quality is available; no much larger clone lies one base away. The data originate from a study of blood T cells in healthy people across ages (dated by TCRdb to the mid-2010s). Study-wide context: Template switching captured roughly one uniquely barcoded TCR beta cDNA molecule per two T cells in model experiments. Four age groups were formed from the donors: young (average 16 years), middle-aged (approximately 40), aged (approximately 60) and long-lived (approximately 80). To track age-related changes in TCR beta repertoire diversity, the study relied on deep sequencing normalized with unique cDNA molecular identifiers. For two donors (one aged 18 to 29 and one aged 80 or older), the study analyzed two additional independent replicas of 1 million unique cDNA reads from the same blood draw. Here is what the overall study found, with its caveats: Because donor CMV infection status was unknown, age-related changes in expanded clonotypes were potentially confounded. Conclusive comparison of naive and antigen-experienced compartments was prevented by the profiling of bulk unsorted PBMCs. Observed TCR beta diversity per million T cells fell roughly linearly with age, and a significant reduction was already apparent by age roughly 40. Compared with the aged group, the long-lived group had more naive CD4+ T cells, fewer expanded clones and increased TCR diversity, a pattern suggesting age selection. Total diversity estimates from one million sequenced T cells were considered lower bounds and underestimates. The percentage of naive T cells measured by flow cytometry correlated strongly with observed TCR beta diversity.

The library was produced with 5' RACE. The instrument was an Illumina HiSeq 2500. A second PCR of about 7 to 12 cycles was run with a J-beta primer mix and a sample-barcoded 5' primer. A template-switch 5' adaptor carrying 12 random nucleotides introduced a unique molecular identifier onto each TCR beta cDNA molecule. Each sample yielded at least 2.5 million CDR3-containing paired-end reads. First-strand cDNA was synthesized from all RNA with the Mint cDNA synthesis kit, primed by a TRBC-specific oligonucleotide. All cDNA was treated with uracil-DNA glycosylase and then went through a first 18-cycle PCR with the universal primers M1SS and BC2_uni_R. In the original analysis: Normalization of each sample was performed by random selection of 1 million high-quality reads, each carrying a distinct molecular identifier. Instead of being binned into consensus sequences, reads with shared molecular identifiers were discarded. MiTCR, with a Q25 quality threshold and the strictest error-elimination algorithm, was used for CDR3 identification, clonotype clustering and error correction. A nonparametric unseen species model using Euler transformation provided a lower-bound estimate of total TCR beta diversity. The public reads were reprocessed in TCRdb via fastp at Q25 and MiXCR, keeping in-frame beta chains. CDR3 protein sequences are deduplicated, and each keeps its most common genes and DNA. The V and J calls here are based on TCRdb, not the publication. This sample holds under 700,000 distinct CDR3 sequences; 24% were observed only once. Of the sample, roughly 10% is held by the ten largest clones.

Donors were around 37 systemically healthy Caucasian individuals from Russia aged roughly 6 to 100 years. Each donor gave approximately 9.4 milliliters of peripheral blood, drawn into EDTA-treated Vacutainer tubes. Ficoll-Paque density-gradient centrifugation was used to isolate PBMCs, with at least 6.5 million per sample. Trizol reagent was used to extract total RNA from the PBMCs, yielding at least 6 micrograms per sample. The percentages of naive CD45RAhigh/CD27high T cells were determined by flow cytometry on a PBMC aliquot from every donor. The germline ends are 14 bases apart after V is trimmed by 5 bases and J by 2 bases. Via the germline V gene, CDR1 is KGHDR and CDR2 SFDVKD. The CDR3 runs 15 residues from the cysteine to the phenylalanine. The only DNA kept is the CDR3, 45 bases in frame from the first base. These sequences were also reported in another study, on T cells of mothers and their children. The second paper states: Donors were nine systemically healthy Caucasian individuals: three mothers and their six children. cDNA synthesis consumed the entire amount of extracted RNA, loaded at around 1.5 ug RNA in each 15 ul reaction. In the second PCR, the M1S primer added sample barcodes and 2-4 random nucleotides. Over 8.5 million TCR beta CDR3 reads were obtained for each mother, and millions of reads were obtained for each child. Thymic selection shapes the output of TCR recombination in a similar way in related and unrelated pairs, and inherited differences have a minor effect. Normalized repertoire overlap was always found to be slightly, but never significantly, higher in related mother-child pairs than in unrelated mother-child pairs. No persistent microchimeric T cell clones were found, with a detection sensitivity of approximately 100 clones per million clonotypes. To look for features that set related mother-child pairs apart from unrelated individuals, the researchers ran deep NGS to compare the TCR beta repertoires of mothers and children. On average, the children were about 12 +/- 4 years old, while the mothers were around 42 +/- 4 years old. After adapter ligation was performed with NEBNext reagents, the libraries were sequenced on an Illumina HiSeq 2000 with 100+100 nt paired-end reads. To avoid cross-contamination, the mother libraries and the child libraries were prepared a month apart and sequenced in separate runs. Each donor had between about 450,000 and 2,100,000 distinct TCR beta clonotypes identified. Naive TCR beta clonotypes were estimated from low-frequency clonotypes matched to each donor's FACS-determined naive share, without sorting.

The chain is made from TRBV24-1 and TRBJ1-1; TRBD1 is possibly the D segment (6 matching bases). The TCR sequence derives from a boy between 5 and 17 years old in good health. What was sequenced was blood. The bases are TGTGCCACCAGTGCCACAGACAGGACCAACACTGAAGCTTTCTTT. Translated, it gives CATSATDRTNTEAFF.